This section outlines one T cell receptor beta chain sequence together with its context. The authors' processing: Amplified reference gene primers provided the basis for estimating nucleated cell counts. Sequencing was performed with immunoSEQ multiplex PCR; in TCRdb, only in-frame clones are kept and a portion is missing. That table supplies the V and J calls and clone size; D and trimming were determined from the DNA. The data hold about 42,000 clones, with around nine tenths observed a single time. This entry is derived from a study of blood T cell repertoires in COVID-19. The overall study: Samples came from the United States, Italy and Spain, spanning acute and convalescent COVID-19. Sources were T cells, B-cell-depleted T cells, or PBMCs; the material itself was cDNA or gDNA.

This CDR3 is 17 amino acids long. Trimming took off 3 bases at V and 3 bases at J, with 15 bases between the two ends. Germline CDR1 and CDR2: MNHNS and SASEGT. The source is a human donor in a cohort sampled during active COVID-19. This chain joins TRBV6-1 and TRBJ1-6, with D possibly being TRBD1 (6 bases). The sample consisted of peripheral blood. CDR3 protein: CASSDLSRDIYNSPLHF. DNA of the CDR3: TGTGCCAGCAGTGATTTGTCCCGGGACATCTATAATTCACCCCTCCACTTT.